This T cell receptor beta chain derives from a study of OX40 agonist ivuxolimab in advanced cancers. V shed 4 bases and J shed 5 bases, with 12 bases lying between them. The CDR3 contains 13 residues. The V gene's germline CDR1 is SQVTM and CDR2 ANQGSEA. Produced via immunoSEQ multiplex PCR; TCRdb's table is partial and in-frame only. The sample carries under 100,000 clones, roughly 92% recorded once. The TCR was taken from an adult with an advanced solid tumor such as melanoma, head and neck, liver or kidney cancer. This specimen consisted of CD4+ or CD8+ T cells sorted from blood, obtained in a trial of the OX40 agonist ivuxolimab. The chain combines TRBV29-1 with TRBJ2-1, with D perhaps matching TRBD2 (5 bases). The chain's CDR3 is CSVAWQEDNEQFF. The CDR3 DNA reads TGCAGCGTTGCGTGGCAGGAGGACAATGAGCAGTTCTTC.